Shown below are 30 T cell receptor beta chains from a single sample sequenced in a study of beta chain features in type 1 diabetes. All of the isolated RNA was reverse transcribed, so expressed TCRB transcripts were sequenced. TCRdb keeps only in-frame clones here, not all; method: immunoSEQ multiplex PCR. The sample lists some 200,000 clones; roughly 17% were seen once. No antigen has been assigned to these receptors. Study-wide points: Moderately but significantly shorter TCRB CDR3s were found in Type 1 diabetes patients in all four CD4+ subsets.

The specimen was naive CD4+ T cells from blood. The source of these receptors is a man aged 25 to 40 with type 1 diabetes.

V gene TRBV9 combines with J gene TRBJ2-3; D is unresolved. V lost 1 base and J 3 bases, leaving 6 bases between the germline ends. This CDR3 has 13 residues. From germline, CDR1 is SGDLS and CDR2 YYNGEE. For the CDR3, the DNA is TGTGCCAGCAGCGTAACTGGGACAGATACGCAGTATTTT. Amino acids: CASSVTGTDTQYF.

The chain uses TRBV6-1 and TRBJ2-4, with 7 bases lining up with TRBD2. This CDR3 is 13 amino acids long. Germline assignment: CDR1 MNHNS and CDR2 SASEGT. Unmatched junction bases numbered 3, after V lost 3 bases and J lost 7 bases. The CDR3 DNA is TGTGCCAGCAGTGAGTTGGGAGGGAACATTCAGTACTTC. This sequence encodes CASSELGGNIQYF.

This sequence joins TRBV6-6 and TRBJ2-1, with 13 bases fitting TRBD2. V shed 0 bases, J shed 8 bases, and the junction held 4 bases outside the gene matches. The CDR3 loop spans 16 amino acids. Germline CDR1 is MNHNY and CDR2 is SVGAGI (reference sequence). CDR3 DNA: TGTGCCAGCAGTTACTCCGGGACTAGCGGGAACTATGAGCAGTTCTTC. Its translation: CASSYSGTSGNYEQFF.

V usage is TRBV5-1 and J usage is TRBJ2-5, with a tentative D call TRBD2 (5 bases). Per the germline V gene, CDR1 is SGHRS and CDR2 is YFSETQ. The CDR3 totals 13 residues. The V gene lost 5 bases and the J gene lost 4 bases, with 12 bases spanning the gap. This CDR3 is CASRILGGETQYF. The CDR3 DNA follows: TGCGCCAGCAGAATTTTAGGAGGAGAGACCCAGTACTTC. The full variable domain, with the rest looked up from reference TRBV5-1 and TRBJ2-5, is KAGVTQTPRYLIKTRGQQVTLSCSPISGHRSVSWYQQTPGQGLQFLFEYFSETQRNKGNFPGRFSGRQFSNSRSEMNVSTLELGDSALYLCASRILGGETQYFGPGTRLLVL.

This clone has a handful of counts. The chain is built from TRBV5-1 and TRBJ2-6; D remains unclear. With 6 bases removed from V and 3 bases from J, the gap between germline ends came to 13 bases. The CDR3 loop spans 15 amino acids. Germline values: CDR1 SGHRS, CDR2 YFSETQ. In DNA, the CDR3 is TGCGCCAGCAAAGCATCATCCCTTGGGGCCAACGTCCTGACTTTC. Amino acids: CASKASSLGANVLTF.

This clone has more than one count but fewer than ten. This chain joins TRBV5-1 and TRBJ1-2; no firm D call. Trimming stripped 0 bases from V and 5 bases from J, with 11 bases between. The germline V gene encodes CDR1 SGHRS and CDR2 YFSETQ. This CDR3 region has 14 residues. CDR3 coding DNA: TGCGCCAGCAGCTTGGAGGGAATCGGGTATGGCTACACCTTC. It specifies CASSLEGIGYGYTF.

This clone has only a few counts. The V gene is TRBV28, the J gene TRBJ2-1, with no clear D. This CDR3 comprises 12 residues. The V gene lost 2 bases and the J gene lost 8 bases, with 7 bases spanning the gap. Germline assignment: CDR1 MDHEN and CDR2 SYDVKM. The CDR3 nucleotides read TGTGCCAGCAGTTTAACGGTCGATGAGCAGTTCTTC. It translates to CASSLTVDEQFF.

V and J are TRBV6-5 and TRBJ2-7, with D possibly matching TRBD2 (6 bases). The germline V gene encodes CDR1 MNHEY and CDR2 SVGAGI. The length of the CDR3 is 15 residues. With 6 bases removed from V and 10 bases from J, the gap between germline ends came to 25 bases. The CDR3 DNA reads as TGTGCCAGCAGCCAGACGGGACTCACCAGACCTCCTCAGTACTTC. Amino acid sequence: CASSQTGLTRPPQYF.

This chain uses TRBV9 with TRBJ2-4; weak D call: TRBD1 (5 bases). The CDR3 has 13 amino acids. Trimming stripped 0 bases from V and 6 bases from J, with 7 bases between. The germline gives CDR1 SGDLS, CDR2 YYNGEE. The CDR3 DNA reads as TGTGCCAGCAGCGTAGGGACACTAAACATTCAGTACTTC. Translating it yields CASSVGTLNIQYF.

A few counts support this clone. This chain joins TRBV15 and TRBJ2-7; 10 bases are shared with TRBD2. Germline CDR1 is LNHNV and CDR2 is YYDKDF (reference sequence). Germline trimming cut 8 bases from V and 5 bases from J; bases unmatched to any gene: 6. The CDR3 is 13 residues long. The CDR3 protein is CATELAGGNEQYF. The CDR3 coding sequence is TGTGCCACCGAATTAGCGGGAGGAAACGAGCAGTACTTC.

This clone occurred a few times. The chain uses TRBV14 and TRBJ2-3, with D perhaps assigned TRBD1 or TRBD2 (5 bases each). Germline V gene data show CDR1 as SGHDN and CDR2 as FVKESK. With 2 bases removed from V and 5 bases from J, the gap between germline ends came to 20 bases. The CDR3 length is 17 residues. The CDR3 loop is CASSQSPGRQFIDTQYF. For the CDR3, the DNA is TGTGCCAGCAGCCAATCCCCGGGGCGACAATTCATAGATACGCAGTATTTT.

The CDR3 here is CASSLNNEQFF. In DNA form, the CDR3 reads TGTGCCAGCAGCCTTAACAATGAGCAGTTCTTC. The V gene is TRBV7-8, the J gene TRBJ2-1; D not resolved. The germline V gene encodes CDR1 SGHVS and CDR2 FQNEAQ. The V gene lost 5 bases and the J gene lost 5 bases, with 4 bases spanning the gap. The CDR3 has 11 residues.

A few counts support this clone. V gene TRBV11-3 combines with J gene TRBJ2-1; TRBD2 matches at 11 bases. V was clipped by 1 base and J by 7 bases; unmatched bases: 6. CDR3 length: 16 amino acids. CDR1 SGHNT and CDR2 YENEEA come from the germline V gene. The CDR3 reads CASSLGLAGGSNEQFF. CDR3 nucleotides: TGTGCCAGCAGCTTAGGGCTAGCGGGAGGTAGTAATGAGCAGTTCTTC.

A few counts support this clone. The V gene is TRBV10-3, the J gene TRBJ2-3; 7 bases fit TRBD1. CDR1 is ENHRY, CDR2 SYGVKD, per germline. J gave up 0 bases and V 8 bases, and 5 bases lay outside the gene matches. This CDR3 spans 14 amino acids. CDR3 residues: CAIRMGQSTDTQYF. DNA of the CDR3: TGTGCCATCCGAATGGGACAGAGCACAGATACGCAGTATTTT.

This sequence joins TRBV7-2 and TRBJ2-2; no firm D call. Deletions cut 1 base from V and 4 bases from J, with 10 bases between. CDR1 and CDR2 (germline): SGHTA, FQGNSA. This CDR3 is 15 amino acids long. CDR3 protein: CASSLGLSTTGELFF. For the CDR3, the DNA is TGTGCCAGCAGCTTAGGACTGAGTACCACCGGGGAGCTGTTTTTT.

This clone was seen a handful of times. V gene TRBV25-1 combines with J gene TRBJ2-7, with D maybe TRBD2 (6 bases). The CDR3 totals 13 residues. Per the germline V gene, CDR1 is MGHDK and CDR2 is SYGVNS. Trimming shortened V by 5 bases and J by 6 bases, and 14 bases separated the two germline ends. The CDR3 DNA reads TGTGCCAGCAGTAGCGGGCGCTGGCGCGAGCAGTACTTC. The encoded protein is CASSSGRWREQYF.

This clone has only a few counts. The V call is TRBV9, the J call TRBJ2-5, with D maybe TRBD2 (6 bases). The CDR3 runs 18 residues. V was cut by 0 bases and J by 4 bases, with 22 bases left in between. Per germline, CDR1 SGDLS and CDR2 YYNGEE. CDR3 residues: CASSVEGSGEGARETQYF. DNA for the CDR3: TGTGCCAGCAGCGTAGAAGGGTCGGGAGAAGGAGCCCGAGAGACCCAGTACTTC.

The chain uses TRBV30 and TRBJ2-5, with a tentative D call TRBD2 (5 bases). Germline CDR1 is GTSNPN and CDR2 is SVGIG (reference sequence). The V and J ends lost 0 bases and 10 bases respectively, with 15 bases between them. This CDR3 spans 13 amino acids. The CDR3 nucleotides read TGTGCCTGGAGTGTTTTACCCGGAGGCTTCCAGTACTTC. It is translated as CAWSVLPGGFQYF.

This clone was detected many times. The chain links TRBV30 to TRBJ2-3; the D is unclear. Germline V gives CDR1 GTSNPN, CDR2 SVGIG (reference sequence). The CDR3 length is 13 residues. Trimming took 0 bases from V and 5 from J, leaving 9 bases between them. The CDR3 region is CAWSVGIQDTQYF. Written as DNA, the CDR3 is TGTGCCTGGAGTGTTGGGATACAAGATACGCAGTATTTT.

This clone was counted a few times. The chain's CDR3 is CAWSESLTGELFF. The CDR3 DNA follows: TGTGCCTGGAGTGAAAGTCTTACCGGGGAGCTGTTTTTT. The chain links TRBV30 to TRBJ2-2; D call uncertain. The germline gives CDR1 GTSNPN, CDR2 SVGIG (reference sequence). The ends were cut back, 1 base at V and 5 bases at J, with 8 bases in the middle. The CDR3 length is 13 residues.

This chain connects TRBV29-1 to TRBJ2-1; D ambiguous. The ends were cut back, 0 bases at V and 0 bases at J, with 9 bases in the middle. Germline V gene lookup returns CDR1 SQVTM and CDR2 ANQGSEA. This CDR3 is built from 15 residues. Written as DNA, the CDR3 is TGCAGCGTTGAAGATTCGGGTCTCTCCTACAATGAGCAGTTCTTC. The encoded protein is CSVEDSGLSYNEQFF.

The CDR3 loop is CASSRTGEYDEQYF. The CDR3 DNA sequence: TGCGCCAGCAGCCGGACCGGGGAGTACGACGAGCAGTACTTC. This chain uses TRBV23-1 with TRBJ2-7; the D gene is possibly TRBD2 (5 bases). TRBV23-1 is designated an ORF whose function remains uncertain. V lost 6 bases and J lost 5, with 17 bases in between. This CDR3 is built from 14 residues.

The genes are TRBV29-1 and TRBJ2-7; D gene unclear. Trimming took 4 bases from V and 1 from J, leaving 14 bases between them. Germline-derived CDR1 and CDR2 are SQVTM and ANQGSEA. There are 14 residues in the CDR3. In DNA, the CDR3 is TGCAGCGTTGGAAGTCGGCAGGCGTCCTACGAGCAGTACTTC. It yields the protein CSVGSRQASYEQYF.

This clone was seen a few times. The chain recombines TRBV6-5 with TRBJ2-3; 12 bases align to TRBD2. After removal of 7 bases from V and 4 bases from J, the junction contained 6 bases not matched to a gene. Germline V lookup: CDR1 MNHEY, CDR2 SVGAGI. The CDR3 consists of 15 residues. CDR3: CASNRLAGVADTQYF. CDR3 coding DNA: TGTGCCAGCAACCGACTAGCGGGAGTGGCAGATACGCAGTATTTT.

J is TRBJ2-7 and V is TRBV5-1; D might be TRBD1 or TRBD2, each matching 6 bases. V lost 4 bases, J lost 3 bases, and 17 bases lay in between. The CDR3 has 15 amino acids. Germline loops: CDR1 SGHRS, CDR2 YFSETQ. The chain's CDR3 is CASSPRQAGSYEQYF. CDR3 sequence (DNA): TGCGCCAGCAGCCCGAGACAGGCCGGGAGCTACGAGCAGTACTTC.

The chain is built from TRBV27 and TRBJ1-5; D might be TRBD1 (5 bases). Trimming stripped 4 bases from V and 1 base from J, with 17 bases between. The germline V gene has CDR1 MNHEY and CDR2 SMNVEV (reference sequence). The CDR3 loop spans 17 amino acids. The CDR3: CASSSPTRGRSNQPQHF. The CDR3 nucleotides are TGTGCCAGCAGTTCGCCCACGCGGGGGAGGAGCAATCAGCCCCAGCATTTT.

The CDR3 sequence is CASSIAQTPYGYTF. The CDR3 region has the DNA TGTGCCAGTAGTATAGCACAGACGCCCTATGGCTACACCTTC. This chain joins TRBV19 and TRBJ1-2; D is unclear. V was cut by 1 base and J by 4 bases, with 10 bases left in between. The length of the CDR3 is 14 residues. The germline V gene encodes CDR1 LNHDA and CDR2 SQIVND (reference sequence).

This clone has only a few counts. The chain uses TRBV5-1 and TRBJ2-3; D is undetermined. CDR1 and CDR2 from the germline V gene are SGHRS and YFSETQ. The CDR3 is 14 amino acids. The V and J ends lost 0 bases and 1 base respectively, with 6 bases between them. The CDR3 loop reads CASSLGDRTDTQYF. In DNA, the CDR3 is TGCGCCAGCAGCTTGGGAGACCGCACAGATACGCAGTATTTT.

J is TRBJ2-5 and V is TRBV15; D is unclear. Germline V gene lookup returns CDR1 LNHNV and CDR2 YYDKDF (reference sequence). This CDR3 region has 12 residues. V lost 3 bases and J 3 bases, leaving 5 bases between the germline ends. This CDR3 is CATSRTKETQYF. The DNA of the CDR3 is TGTGCCACCAGCAGGACGAAAGAGACCCAGTACTTC.

In this sample, this clone turned up a few times. The V call is TRBV29-1, the J call TRBJ1-1; D not resolved. Per germline, CDR1 SQVTM and CDR2 ANQGSEA. The CDR3 runs to 13 residues. V lost 6 bases to trimming and J lost 5 bases, with 16 bases between them. CDR3 amino acids: CSVGGRLGTEAFF. The CDR3 coding sequence is TGCAGCGTCGGAGGAAGGCTGGGGACTGAAGCTTTCTTT.